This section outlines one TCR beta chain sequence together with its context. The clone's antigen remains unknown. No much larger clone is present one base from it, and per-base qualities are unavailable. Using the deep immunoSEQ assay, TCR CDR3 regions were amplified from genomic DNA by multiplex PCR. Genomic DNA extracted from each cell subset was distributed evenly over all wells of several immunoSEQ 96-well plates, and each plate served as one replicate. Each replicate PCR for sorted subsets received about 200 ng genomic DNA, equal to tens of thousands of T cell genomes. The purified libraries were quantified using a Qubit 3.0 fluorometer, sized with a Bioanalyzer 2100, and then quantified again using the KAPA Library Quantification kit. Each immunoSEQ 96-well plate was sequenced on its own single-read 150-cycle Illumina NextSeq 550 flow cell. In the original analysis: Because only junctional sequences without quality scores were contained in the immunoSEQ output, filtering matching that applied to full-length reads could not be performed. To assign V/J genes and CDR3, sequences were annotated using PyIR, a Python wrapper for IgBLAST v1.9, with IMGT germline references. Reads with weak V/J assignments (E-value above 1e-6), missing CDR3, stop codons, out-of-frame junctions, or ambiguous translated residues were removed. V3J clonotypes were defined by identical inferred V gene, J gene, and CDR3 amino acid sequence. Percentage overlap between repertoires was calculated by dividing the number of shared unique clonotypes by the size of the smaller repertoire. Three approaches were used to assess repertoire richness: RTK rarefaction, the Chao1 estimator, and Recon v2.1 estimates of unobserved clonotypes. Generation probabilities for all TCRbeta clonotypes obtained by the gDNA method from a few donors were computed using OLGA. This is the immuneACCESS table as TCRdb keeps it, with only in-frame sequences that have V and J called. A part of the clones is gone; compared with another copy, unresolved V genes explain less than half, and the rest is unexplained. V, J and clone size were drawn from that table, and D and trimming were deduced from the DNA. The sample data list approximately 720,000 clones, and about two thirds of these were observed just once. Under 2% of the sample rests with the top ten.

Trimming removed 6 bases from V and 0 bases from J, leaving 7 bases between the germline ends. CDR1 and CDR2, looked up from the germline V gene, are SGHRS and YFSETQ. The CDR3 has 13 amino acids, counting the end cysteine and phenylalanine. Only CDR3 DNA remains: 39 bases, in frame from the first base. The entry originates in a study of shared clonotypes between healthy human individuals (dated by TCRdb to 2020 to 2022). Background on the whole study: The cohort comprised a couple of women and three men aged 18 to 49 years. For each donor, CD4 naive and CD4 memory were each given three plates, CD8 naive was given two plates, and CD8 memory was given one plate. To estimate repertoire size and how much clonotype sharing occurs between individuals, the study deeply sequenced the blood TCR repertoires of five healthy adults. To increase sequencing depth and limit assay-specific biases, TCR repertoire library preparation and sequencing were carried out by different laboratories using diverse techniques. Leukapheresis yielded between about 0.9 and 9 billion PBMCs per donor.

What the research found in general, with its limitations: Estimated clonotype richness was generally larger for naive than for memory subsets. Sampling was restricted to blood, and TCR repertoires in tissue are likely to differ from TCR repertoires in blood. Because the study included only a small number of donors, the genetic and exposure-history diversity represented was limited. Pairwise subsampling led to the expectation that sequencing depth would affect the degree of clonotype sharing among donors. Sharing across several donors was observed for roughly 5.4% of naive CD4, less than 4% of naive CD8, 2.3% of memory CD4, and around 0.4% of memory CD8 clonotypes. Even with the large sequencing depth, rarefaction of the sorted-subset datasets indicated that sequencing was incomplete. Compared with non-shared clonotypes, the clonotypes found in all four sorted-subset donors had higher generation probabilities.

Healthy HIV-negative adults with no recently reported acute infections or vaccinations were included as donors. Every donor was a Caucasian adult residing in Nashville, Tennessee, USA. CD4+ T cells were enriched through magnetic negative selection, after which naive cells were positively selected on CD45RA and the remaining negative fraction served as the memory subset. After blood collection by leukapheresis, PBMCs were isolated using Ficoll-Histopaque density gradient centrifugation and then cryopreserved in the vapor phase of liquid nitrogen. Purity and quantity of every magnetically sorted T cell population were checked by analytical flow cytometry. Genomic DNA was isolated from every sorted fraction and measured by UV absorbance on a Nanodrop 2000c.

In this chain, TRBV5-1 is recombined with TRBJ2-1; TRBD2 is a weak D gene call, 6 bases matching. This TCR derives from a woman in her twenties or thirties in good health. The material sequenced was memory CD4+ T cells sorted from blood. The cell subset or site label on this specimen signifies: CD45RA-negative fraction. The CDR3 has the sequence CASKEGSYNEQFF. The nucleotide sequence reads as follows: TGCGCCAGCAAGGAGGGCTCCTACAATGAGCAGTTCTTC.